One and the same sample provided the 20 T cell receptor beta chains below, sequenced in a study of cytomegalovirus exposure and HLA in healthy donors. Amplification used 60 Vbeta primers and 13 Jbeta primers. Sequencing was performed with immunoSEQ multiplex PCR; in TCRdb, only in-frame clones are kept and a portion is missing. The data show 64,000 or so clones, 70% to 80% seen once. The sequenced sample was PBMCs. The receptors originated from a woman in her forties or fifties in good health and CMV-seropositive.

This clone has only a few counts. V is TRBV10-1 and J is TRBJ1-2, with 7 bases matching TRBD1. V lost 4 bases and J lost 5; bases outside the gene matches: 4. Looked up from germline, CDR1 is WNHNN and CDR2 is SYGVQD (reference sequence). The CDR3 runs to 13 residues. CDR3 DNA sequence: TGCGCCAGCAGTGCGGAGACAGGGTATGGCTACACCTTC. It encodes CASSAETGYGYTF.

The genes are TRBV7-2 and TRBJ2-5; 8 bases are shared with TRBD1. The CDR3 covers 14 residues. The V segment lost 6 bases and the J segment 4 bases; nucleotides outside the gene matches: 7. The germline V gene has CDR1 SGHTA and CDR2 FQGNSA. CDR3 sequence reads: CASRFGQGPETQYF. The CDR3 bases are TGTGCCAGCAGATTCGGACAGGGCCCAGAGACCCAGTACTTC.

The chain couples TRBV11-2 to TRBJ2-3, with D maybe TRBD2 (5 bases). V was shortened by 5 bases and J by 3 bases, with 12 bases between the two germline ends. The CDR3 loop spans 14 amino acids. Germline V gene data show CDR1 as SGHAT and CDR2 as FQNNGV. CDR3 residues: CASSVGLGTDTQYF. The CDR3, as DNA: TGTGCCAGCAGCGTCGGACTGGGGACAGATACGCAGTATTTT.

The genes are TRBV14 and TRBJ2-7; D is perhaps TRBD1 (5 bases). The CDR3 has 15 amino acids. Trimming removed 0 bases from V and 2 bases from J, with 11 bases in between. Germline V gene lookup returns CDR1 SGHDN and CDR2 FVKESK. CDR3 nucleotide sequence: TGTGCCAGCAGCCAAGATCCCAGGGTAACCTACGAGCAGTACTTC. This gives the protein CASSQDPRVTYEQYF.

This chain joins TRBV10-3 and TRBJ2-6, with 7 bases lining up with TRBD1. The length of the CDR3 is 18 residues. Germline V gives CDR1 ENHRY, CDR2 SYGVKD. Trimming at V came to 4 bases and at J to 2 bases, leaving 11 bases not matched to a gene. CDR3 nucleotides: TGTGCCATCAGTGGACAGGGCTGGTTAAGTACTGGGGCCAACGTCCTGACTTTC. As protein: CAISGQGWLSTGANVLTF.

There are a few counts of this clone. The chain joins TRBV7-3 to TRBJ2-3; 9 bases are a match to TRBD1. The CDR3 is 16 amino acids. Germline values: CDR1 SGHTA, CDR2 FQGTGA. V lost 4 bases to trimming and J lost 3 bases; unmatched junction nucleotides: 8. CDR3 protein: CASSSGTGRGTDTQYF. CDR3 bases: TGTGCCAGCAGCTCAGGGACAGGGAGAGGGACAGATACGCAGTATTTT.

The chain combines TRBV18 with TRBJ2-5; 8 nucleotides match TRBD1. V lost 9 bases and J lost 4; bases outside the gene matches: 10. The CDR3 covers 14 residues. CDR1 is KGHSH and CDR2 is LQKENI in the germline V gene. The CDR3 region is CASRTGYGSETQYF. In DNA, the CDR3 is TGTGCCAGTCGGACAGGGTATGGATCAGAGACCCAGTACTTC.

In this sample, this clone turned up a few times. This rearrangement joins TRBV11-2 to TRBJ2-7, with a possible D match to TRBD1 (6 bases). Trimming shortened V by 2 bases and J by 6 bases, and 14 bases separated the two germline ends. This CDR3 has 14 residues. Germline V CDR1 and CDR2: SGHAT, FQNNGV. CDR3 DNA sequence: TGTGCCAGCAGCTTAAACCCAGGGGTGACCGAGCAGTACTTC. Protein sequence: CASSLNPGVTEQYF.

The V and J genes are TRBV30 and TRBJ2-1; the match to TRBD2 covers 9 bases. The germline V gene encodes CDR1 GTSNPN and CDR2 SVGIG (reference sequence). J gave up 3 bases and V 2 bases, and 5 bases lay outside the gene matches. The CDR3 loop spans 15 amino acids. CDR3 DNA: TGTGCCTGGAGTACGTCTAGCGGGGTCTACAATGAGCAGTTCTTC. It yields the protein CAWSTSSGVYNEQFF.

This clone was detected a few times. This chain joins TRBV5-5 and TRBJ2-7; 9 nucleotides align to TRBD2. The length of the CDR3 is 15 residues. Germline lookup yields CDR1 SGHKS and CDR2 YYEKEE (reference sequence). After removal of 2 bases from V and 5 bases from J, the junction contained 8 bases not matched to a gene. CDR3 amino acids: CASSFEAGGWNEQYF. CDR3 nucleotide sequence: TGTGCCAGCAGCTTCGAAGCGGGAGGTTGGAACGAGCAGTACTTC. The whole variable domain, filled in from reference TRBV5-5 and TRBJ2-7, reads DAGVTQSPTHLIKTRGQQVTLRCSPISGHKSVSWYQQVLGQGPQFIFQYYEKEERGRGNFPDRFSARQFPNYSSELNVNALLLGDSALYLCASSFEAGGWNEQYFGPGTRLTVT.

This clone appeared once. V gene TRBV18 combines with J gene TRBJ1-2, with D possibly matching TRBD1 (6 bases). The V gene lost 6 bases and the J gene lost 1 base, with 21 bases spanning the gap. The CDR3 has 17 amino acids. Germline V gives CDR1 KGHSH, CDR2 LQKENI. The CDR3 loop is CASSNRPWTERNYGYTF. The CDR3 nucleotides read TGTGCCAGCTCTAACCGCCCTTGGACAGAGCGTAACTATGGCTACACCTTC.

This clone was observed many times. This rearrangement joins TRBV2 to TRBJ2-5, with D possibly matching TRBD1 (5 bases). The CDR3 sequence is 12 residues long. CDR1 and CDR2 (germline): SNHLY, FYNNEI. Between the trimmed V and J ends, which lost 7 bases and 4 bases, there was a span of 10 bases. The CDR3 spells CASTIQGETQYF. The CDR3, as DNA: TGTGCCAGCACTATTCAGGGAGAGACCCAGTACTTC. Filled out from reference TRBV2 and TRBJ2-5, the complete variable domain reads EPEVTQTPSHQVTQMGQEVILRCVPISNHLYFYWYRQILGQKVEFLVSFYNNEISEKSEIFDDQFSVERPDGSNFTLKIRSTKLEDSAMYFCASTIQGETQYFGPGTRLLVL.

CDR3 amino acids: CASRLIQGTEAFF. The CDR3 nucleotides read TGTGCCAGCAGATTAATACAGGGAACTGAAGCTTTCTTT. This chain uses TRBV6-6 with TRBJ1-1, with D perhaps TRBD1 (6 bases). CDR1 and CDR2 from the germline V gene are MNHNY and SVGAGI (reference sequence). The V end lost 6 bases, the J end lost 5 bases, and 13 bases lay between the germline ends. The CDR3 covers 13 residues.

V is TRBV29-1 and J is TRBJ2-1, with 10 bases aligning to TRBD2. The germline CDR1 and CDR2 sequences are SQVTM and ANQGSEA. V lost 4 bases and J lost 6; bases outside the gene matches: 18. The CDR3 is 18 residues long. The CDR3, as DNA: TGCAGCGTTGGCGCTAGCGGGAGTCACGGACCGTCTGGCAATGAGCAGTTCTTC. Translated, it gives CSVGASGSHGPSGNEQFF.

This chain joins TRBV30 and TRBJ1-2; the D is unclear. The germline gives CDR1 GTSNPN, CDR2 SVGIG (reference sequence). The length of the CDR3 is 12 residues. V dropped 7 bases and J dropped 4 bases, with 13 bases sitting between them. In DNA form, the CDR3 reads TGTGCCTACAACTCTCGGGGCTATGGCTACACCTTC. Its protein product is CAYNSRGYGYTF.

The rearrangement links TRBV28 to TRBJ2-5; D remains ambiguous. Matching the DNA end better, TRBJ2-7 makes the J call doubtful. This CDR3 contains 12 residues. Germline V gene sequence: CDR1 MDHEN, CDR2 SYDVKM. The CDR3 sequence is CASSLLSYEQYF. DNA of the CDR3: TGTGCCAGCAGTTTATTAAGCTACGAGCAGTACTTC.

The chain has TRBV6-1 and TRBJ2-3; the match to TRBD2 covers 7 bases. There are 15 residues in the CDR3. V shed 4 bases and J 1 base; nucleotides not matched to a gene: 5. Germline lookup yields CDR1 MNHNS and CDR2 SASEGT. CDR3 region: CASSGFGLGTDTQYF. In DNA, the CDR3 is TGTGCCAGCAGTGGATTTGGACTAGGCACAGATACGCAGTATTTT.

This rearrangement joins TRBV11-1 to TRBJ2-7, with TRBD2 as a possible D gene (6 bases). The germline CDR1 and CDR2 sequences are SGHAT and FQDESV (reference sequence). Trimming pared 2 bases from V and 3 bases from J, leaving 11 bases between. The CDR3 loop spans 14 amino acids. CDR3 in DNA: TGTGCCAGCAGCTTAAACTTGGGAGGCTACGAGCAGTACTTC. Its protein is CASSLNLGGYEQYF.

This clone was seen only once. A read error may produce the germline difference seen at one junction end. Here the CDR3 DNA reads TGTGCCCGGAGTGTACAAGGCAGGGGGCACCGGGGCTATAACTATGGCTACACCTTC. Translated: CARSVQGRGHRGYNYGYTF. V and J are TRBV30 and TRBJ1-2; 8 bases align to TRBD1. CDR1 and CDR2 from the germline V gene are GTSNPN and SVGIG (reference sequence). This CDR3 region has 19 residues.

This clone was observed a few times. The chain joins TRBV4-3 to TRBJ1-3; no clear D gene. Germline V lookup: CDR1 LGHNA, CDR2 YSLEER. The CDR3 is 17 residues long. Trimming left V 0 bases short and J 0 bases short, with 12 bases between. CDR3 DNA: TGCGCCAGCAGCCAAGACTTAAGCGCCTTCTCTGGAAACACCATATATTTT. Amino acids: CASSQDLSAFSGNTIYF.